This T cell receptor beta chain was found in a study of blood T cell repertoires in COVID-19. The CDR3 is 13 residues long. Trimming left V 0 bases short and J 7 bases short, with 7 bases between. Germline CDR1 is SGHKS and CDR2 is YYEKEE (reference sequence). Sequencing was performed with immunoSEQ multiplex PCR; in TCRdb, only in-frame clones are kept and a portion is missing. The data show over 200,000 clones, 85% to 90% seen once. The V call is TRBV5-5, the J call TRBJ1-4; D is possibly TRBD1 (5 bases). The sequence was collected from a man aged 30-40 years who had recovered from COVID-19. The source material was PBMCs or T cells enriched from blood (not recorded which). The CDR3 sequence: CASSLGGGEKLFF. In DNA, the CDR3 is TGTGCCAGCAGCTTGGGGGGCGGTGAAAAACTGTTTTTT.